Listed here are 22 T cell receptor beta chains from one sample, sequenced in a study of cytomegalovirus exposure and HLA in healthy donors. The PCR used 60 Vbeta and 13 Jbeta primers. The data were produced by immunoSEQ multiplex PCR, yet TCRdb's version contains in-frame clones alone and is incomplete. Of 150,000 to 200,000 clones listed, 65% to 80% were seen once; the top ten hold approximately 6.8%. The sequenced sample consisted of PBMCs. These receptor sequences come from a woman aged 40-49 years in good health and CMV-seropositive.

The J gene is TRBJ1-2, the V gene TRBV7-2; maybe TRBD1 (6 bases). V lost 1 base to trimming and J lost 3 bases, with 12 bases between them. There are 15 residues in the CDR3. CDR1 SGHTA and CDR2 FQGNSA come from the germline V gene. The CDR3 sequence: CASSLVLPGDYGYTF. The DNA for the CDR3 is TGTGCCAGCAGCTTAGTTTTGCCAGGGGACTATGGCTACACCTTC.

J is TRBJ2-7 and V is TRBV5-1; TRBD2 matches 9 bases. This CDR3 region has 18 residues. J lost 6 bases, V lost 3 bases, and 19 bases had no gene match. Germline CDR1 SGHRS, CDR2 YFSETQ. The CDR3 DNA sequence: TGCGCCAGCAGCTCGTCGGGACTAGCTAACCGTGGTGGAGGCGAGCAGTACTTC. Translation: CASSSSGLANRGGGEQYF.

V is TRBV20-1 and J is TRBJ2-7; D possibly corresponds to TRBD2 (6 bases). The length of the CDR3 is 11 residues. Between the trimmed V and J ends, which lost 6 bases and 7 bases, there was a span of 13 bases. The germline CDR1 and CDR2 sequences are DFQATT and SNEGSKA (reference sequence). The chain's CDR3 is CSAPGLSEQYF. CDR3 DNA sequence: TGCAGTGCCCCGGGACTGAGTGAGCAGTACTTC.

The chain uses TRBV12-5 and TRBJ1-5; weak D call: TRBD1 (5 bases). Trimming took off 5 bases at V and 0 bases at J, with 14 bases between the two ends. The CDR3 runs 16 residues. Germline V gene data show CDR1 as LGHNT and CDR2 as FRNRAP. Here the CDR3 reads CASGPTLGGSNQPQHF. CDR3 nucleotides: TGTGCTAGTGGTCCTACTTTGGGGGGTAGCAATCAGCCCCAGCATTTT. Full variable domain (missing parts from reference TRBV12-5 and TRBJ1-5): DARVTQTPRHKVTEMGQEVTMRCQPILGHNTVFWYRQTMMQGLELLAYFRNRAPLDDSGMPKDRFSAEMPDATLATLKIQPSEPRDSAVYFCASGPTLGGSNQPQHFGDGTRLSIL.

V usage is TRBV11-2 and J usage is TRBJ2-5, with a weak D call TRBD2 (7 bases). Trimming left V 5 bases short and J 7 bases short, with 23 bases between. The CDR3 is 16 residues long. Germline values: CDR1 SGHAT, CDR2 FQNNGV. CDR3 DNA sequence: TGTGCCAGCAGCCGGGGGCCAAGCGGGGAGGGGGGGACCCAGTACTTC. Translating it yields CASSRGPSGEGGTQYF.

This chain links TRBV5-1 with TRBJ1-2; D perhaps matches TRBD1 (6 bases). CDR3 length: 15 amino acids. V lost 3 bases and J 2 bases, leaving 14 bases between the germline ends. Per germline, CDR1 SGHRS and CDR2 YFSETQ. DNA for the CDR3: TGCGCCAGCAGCTCCGGCCTACAGGGCAACTATGGCTACACCTTC. It codes for CASSSGLQGNYGYTF. The full variable domain, rest sourced from reference TRBV5-1 and TRBJ1-2, is KAGVTQTPRYLIKTRGQQVTLSCSPISGHRSVSWYQQTPGQGLQFLFEYFSETQRNKGNFPGRFSGRQFSNSRSEMNVSTLELGDSALYLCASSSGLQGNYGYTFGSGTRLTVV.

V and J are TRBV5-8 and TRBJ1-4; D ambiguous. V was cut by 2 bases and J by 0 bases, with 5 bases left in between. This CDR3 is built from 14 residues. CDR1 is SGHTS, CDR2 YDEGEE, per germline. The CDR3 protein is CASSFPSTNEKLFF. Written as DNA, the CDR3 is TGTGCCAGCAGCTTTCCATCAACTAATGAAAAACTGTTTTTT.

J is TRBJ1-3 and V is TRBV28; D unresolved. Germline V gives CDR1 MDHEN, CDR2 SYDVKM. The CDR3 contains 13 residues. V lost 10 bases, J lost 0 bases, and 10 bases lay in between. In DNA form, the CDR3 reads TGTGCCACAGGCCCGAACTCTGGAAACACCATATATTTT. Its protein product is CATGPNSGNTIYF.

This chain links TRBV19 with TRBJ1-1; D is perhaps TRBD1 (6 bases). The V and J ends lost 3 bases and 8 bases respectively, with 10 bases between them. Germline V gene sequence: CDR1 LNHDA, CDR2 SQIVND (reference sequence). The CDR3 spans 12 residues. The CDR3 protein is CASSIRGTEAFF. CDR3 sequence (DNA): TGTGCCAGTAGTATTAGGGGGACGGAAGCTTTCTTT.

For the CDR3, the DNA is TGTGCCAGCTCACAAATACCAGTTTTGGGGGCCAACGTCCTGACTTTC. Amino acid sequence: CASSQIPVLGANVLTF. The chain uses TRBV18 and TRBJ2-6; D is ambiguous. The CDR3 loop spans 16 amino acids. The V end lost 4 bases, the J end lost 4 bases, and 14 bases lay between the germline ends. From germline, CDR1 is KGHSH and CDR2 LQKENI.

This clone was picked up one time. The chain combines TRBV7-3 with TRBJ2-3; D is perhaps TRBD1 (6 bases). Per the germline V gene, CDR1 is SGHTA and CDR2 is FQGTGA. The CDR3 is 17 residues long. With 6 bases removed from V and 0 bases from J, the gap between germline ends came to 19 bases. This CDR3 reads CASSMGAGKGSTDTQYF. Here the CDR3 DNA reads TGTGCCAGCAGTATGGGGGCAGGGAAGGGTAGCACAGATACGCAGTATTTT.

The chain couples TRBV27 to TRBJ1-1; the match to TRBD1 covers 8 bases. The CDR3 extends over 18 amino acids. Germline assignment: CDR1 MNHEY and CDR2 SMNVEV (reference sequence). V dropped 3 bases and J dropped 1; count of bases not matched to a gene: 13. The CDR3 is CASSFSLRGLSPNTEAFF. The CDR3 nucleotides are TGTGCCAGCAGTTTCAGTCTCAGGGGGCTCTCTCCGAACACTGAAGCTTTCTTT.

The chain combines TRBV11-2 with TRBJ1-1, with 9 nucleotides matching TRBD1. The germline gives CDR1 SGHAT, CDR2 FQNNGV. This CDR3 region has 14 residues. The V gene end was trimmed by 7 bases and the J gene end by 6 bases; junction bases not matched to a gene: 9. This chain's CDR3 is CASNQRDRDAEAFF. For the CDR3, the DNA is TGTGCCAGCAACCAAAGGGACAGGGACGCTGAAGCTTTCTTT.

This chain uses TRBV6-5 with TRBJ1-1; the D is unclear. CDR1 is MNHEY, CDR2 SVGAGI, per germline. Trimming stripped 9 bases from V and 1 base from J, with 3 bases between. This CDR3 is 10 amino acids long. In DNA form, the CDR3 reads TGTGCCAGTCGGAACACTGAAGCTTTCTTT. It yields the protein CASRNTEAFF.

The V gene is TRBV5-8, the J gene TRBJ1-3, with D unclear. The length of the CDR3 is 15 residues. In germline, CDR1 is SGHTS, CDR2 YDEGEE. The germline V and J ends were trimmed by 4 bases and 0 bases, with 11 bases remaining between them. The CDR3 DNA is TGTGCCAGCAGCCAAGGACTGGCCTCTGGAAACACCATATATTTT. Translating it yields CASSQGLASGNTIYF. Using reference TRBV5-8 and TRBJ1-3 for the parts outside the CDR3, the full variable domain is EAGVTQSPTHLIKTRGQQATLRCSPISGHTSVYWYQQALGLGLQFLLWYDEGEERNRGNFPPRFSGRQFPNYSSELNVNALELEDSALYLCASSQGLASGNTIYFGEGSWLTVV.

The chain employs TRBV11-2 and TRBJ2-3; no definite D call. This CDR3 region has 15 residues. CDR1 and CDR2 from the germline V gene are SGHAT and FQNNGV. The V and J ends lost 3 bases and 3 bases respectively, with 13 bases between them. The CDR3 protein is CASSFSVLPTDTQYF. The CDR3 DNA sequence: TGTGCCAGCAGCTTTTCGGTCCTGCCGACAGATACGCAGTATTTT.

This chain uses TRBV7-6 with TRBJ2-3, with 12 bases aligning to TRBD2. The length of the CDR3 is 18 residues. The germline V gene encodes CDR1 SGHVS and CDR2 FNYEAQ. Unmatched junction bases numbered 7, after V lost 3 bases and J lost 0 bases. The CDR3 is CASSFGLAGSSSTDTQYF. CDR3 nucleotide sequence: TGTGCCAGCAGCTTTGGACTAGCGGGGTCCTCTAGCACAGATACGCAGTATTTT.

The chain couples TRBV28 to TRBJ2-7; 7 bases map to TRBD2. CDR1 is MDHEN and CDR2 is SYDVKM in the germline V gene. The CDR3 length is 13 residues. V lost 11 bases to trimming and J lost 6 bases; unmatched junction nucleotides: 13. CDR3 sequence: CASSGGFFSEQYF. In DNA form, the CDR3 reads TGTGCCTCCTCGGGGGGTTTCTTCTCCGAGCAGTACTTC.

The chain links TRBV10-3 to TRBJ1-1; weak D call: TRBD1 (6 bases). V was cut by 7 bases and J by 1 base, with 19 bases left in between. Germline lookup yields CDR1 ENHRY and CDR2 SYGVKD. The CDR3 is 16 amino acids. The CDR3 loop reads CAIKGGAGGANTEAFF. The CDR3 coding sequence is TGTGCCATCAAGGGGGGCGCGGGGGGTGCGAACACTGAAGCTTTCTTT.

As concerns this clone: The sample carries other DNA sequences with the same CDR3. The V and J genes are TRBV19 and TRBJ1-2; 10 nucleotides align to TRBD1. This CDR3 has 13 residues. Germline V gene data show CDR1 as LNHDA and CDR2 as SQIVND (reference sequence). Trimming removed 9 bases from V and 5 bases from J; junction bases left unmatched: 6. As DNA, the CDR3 is TGTGCCAGCTCTCCGGGACAGGGGTATGGCTACACCTTC. Amino acid sequence: CASSPGQGYGYTF. The full variable domain, with the rest looked up from reference TRBV19 and TRBJ1-2, is DGGITQSPKYLFRKEGQNVTLSCEQNLNHDAMYWYRQDPGQGLRLIYYSQIVNDFQKGDIAEGYSVSREKKESFPLTVTSAQKNPTAFYLCASSPGQGYGYTFGSGTRLTVV.

The rearrangement joins TRBV14 to TRBJ2-7; 9 nucleotides agree with TRBD2. Losses at the gene ends were 1 base for V and 6 bases for J; bases not matched to a gene: 4. The CDR3 is 14 amino acids. Germline V gene sequence: CDR1 SGHDN, CDR2 FVKESK. CDR3 residues: CASSQARAGGEQYF. The CDR3 DNA is TGTGCCAGCAGCCAAGCCAGAGCGGGGGGCGAGCAGTACTTC.

This clone has a handful of counts. The J gene is TRBJ2-1, the V gene TRBV5-1, with D possibly matching TRBD1 (5 bases). This CDR3 is 13 amino acids long. The V end lost 3 bases, the J end lost 5 bases, and 9 bases lay between the germline ends. Germline V gene sequence: CDR1 SGHRS, CDR2 YFSETQ. As DNA, the CDR3 is TGCGCCAGCAGCTCCCTGACAGACAATGAGCAGTTCTTC. Translation gives CASSSLTDNEQFF.